These 21 T cell receptor beta chains came from one sample sequenced in a study of shared clonotypes between healthy human individuals. Clones were sequenced by immunoSEQ multiplex PCR, and TCRdb holds only the in-frame ones, with some missing. The repertoire consists of 110,000 or so clones, with about 67% occurring once and the leading ten covering around 23%. Sequencing was carried out using memory CD8+ T cells sorted from blood. Regarding subset: CD45RO+ cells pooled with CCR7-negative TemRA cells. All receptors come from a woman in her 30s in good health.

This clone showed up just once. The V call is TRBV4-2, the J call TRBJ2-6, with D unclear. The CDR3 is made up of 22 amino acids. V was pared by 4 bases and J by 2 bases, with 30 bases between. The germline gives CDR1 LGHNA, CDR2 YNFKEQ. The CDR3 nucleotides are TGTGCCAGCAGCCCGGCCCCGATCACATGGTTGTTTCTTGCCCCTGGGGCCAACGTCCTGACTTTC. Translating gives CASSPAPITWLFLAPGANVLTF.

This chain connects TRBV6-5 to TRBJ2-7; D might be TRBD1 (6 bases). The CDR3 has 13 amino acids. Germline CDR1 reads MNHEY; CDR2 reads SVGAGI. V was shortened by 4 bases and J by 4 bases, with 11 bases between the two germline ends. The CDR3 DNA sequence: TGTGCCAGCAGTTCCACAGGGTGGTACGAGCAGTACTTC. Encoded protein: CASSSTGWYEQYF.

The gene calls are TRBV5-4 and TRBJ2-7, with D tentatively TRBD2 (7 bases). CDR1 and CDR2 from the germline V gene are SGHNT and YYREEE (reference sequence). Trimming left V 3 bases short and J 4 bases short, with 14 bases between. The CDR3 consists of 14 residues. CDR3 DNA: TGTGCCAGCAGCTGGATGGGAGGGGGTTACGAGCAGTACTTC. It is translated as CASSWMGGGYEQYF.

The V gene is TRBV14, the J gene TRBJ1-1; D gene ambiguous. The V end was cut by 2 bases, the J end by 5 bases, with 21 bases between. The CDR3 contains 17 residues. Germline loops: CDR1 SGHDN, CDR2 FVKESK. As DNA, the CDR3 is TGTGCCAGCAGCCAAAGGAAGGCAAGGGTAGGAGAAACTGAAGCTTTCTTT. Translation: CASSQRKARVGETEAFF.

This clone was detected once. This chain joins TRBV18 and TRBJ2-1; TRBD2 matches at 9 bases. The germline V gene encodes CDR1 KGHSH and CDR2 LQKENI. After removal of 3 bases from V and 6 bases from J, the junction contained 9 bases not matched to a gene. The CDR3 length is 16 residues. The CDR3 DNA reads as TGTGCCAGCTCACCCTTAGCGGGAGAGAGAGTCAATGAGCAGTTCTTC. It codes for CASSPLAGERVNEQFF.

The chain couples TRBV5-1 to TRBJ1-2, with 8 bases lining up with TRBD1. Germline V gene sequence: CDR1 SGHRS, CDR2 YFSETQ. The CDR3 extends over 15 amino acids. The J segment lost 8 bases and the V segment lost 3 bases, leaving 12 bases of the junction unmatched. This CDR3 reads CASSSDAGQGSGYTF. The CDR3 DNA reads as TGCGCCAGCAGCTCGGACGCCGGACAGGGAAGCGGCTACACCTTC.

The chain has TRBV7-2 and TRBJ2-7; 7 bases line up with TRBD2. This CDR3 is built from 15 residues. V was clipped by 7 bases and J by 2 bases; unmatched bases: 11. The V gene's germline CDR1 is SGHTA and CDR2 FQGNSA. CDR3 sequence: CASTLGPSGTYEQYF. The CDR3 bases are TGTGCCAGCACCCTAGGGCCTAGCGGAACCTACGAGCAGTACTTC.

This clone was picked up one time. The chain recombines TRBV28 with TRBJ1-1; the match to TRBD1 covers 7 bases. From germline, CDR1 is MDHEN and CDR2 SYDVKM. The CDR3 consists of 15 residues. Trimming at V came to 8 bases and at J to 2 bases, leaving 11 bases not matched to a gene. CDR3 sequence (DNA): TGTGCCAGCCGCTCTCCCACAGGGGTTAACACTGAAGCTTTCTTT. This gives the protein CASRSPTGVNTEAFF.

J is TRBJ2-2 and V is TRBV6-4, with D possibly matching TRBD2 (5 bases). Trimming removed 6 bases at V and 3 bases at J, with 14 bases between. Per the germline V gene, CDR1 is MRHNA and CDR2 is SNTAGT. CDR3 length: 15 residues. The CDR3 loop reads CASRAPRVHTGELFF. Written as DNA, the CDR3 is TGTGCCAGCAGGGCCCCGAGGGTCCACACCGGGGAGCTGTTTTTT.

V gene TRBV27 combines with J gene TRBJ2-3, with a possible D match to TRBD2 (6 bases). Trimming left V 3 bases short and J 6 bases short, with 22 bases between. The CDR3 consists of 17 residues. Germline CDR1 reads MNHEY; CDR2 reads SMNVEV (reference sequence). CDR3 DNA: TGTGCCAGCAGTTTTAACGCGGACCGCCCCCGGGGGGATACGCAGTATTTT. Translation: CASSFNADRPRGDTQYF.

This clone was detected only a few times. The chain joins TRBV21-1 to TRBJ2-4. TRBV21-1 is a pseudogene. This CDR3 is 13 amino acids long. CDR3 protein: CASSKGAENIQYF. In DNA form, the CDR3 reads TGTGCCAGCAGCAAAGGGGCGGAAAACATTCAGTACTTC.

The chain links TRBV19 to TRBJ1-5; 7 nucleotides align to TRBD1. CDR3 length: 15 residues. The V and J ends lost 3 bases and 7 bases, in that order; junction bases with no gene match: 9. From germline, CDR1 is LNHDA and CDR2 SQIVND (reference sequence). The CDR3 DNA is TGTGCCAGTAGTATTAGAGACAGGGATGACCAGCCCCAGCATTTT. As protein: CASSIRDRDDQPQHF.

Only a few counts were recorded for this clone. The V gene is TRBV19, the J gene TRBJ1-5; a weak D match, TRBD1 (5 bases). Germline assignment: CDR1 LNHDA and CDR2 SQIVND (reference sequence). The CDR3 has 19 amino acids. Trimming cost V 6 bases and J 0 bases, with 24 bases left between them. The CDR3 DNA follows: TGTGCCAGTAGGATACGAAGGCAGGGTTATTTCGATAGCAATCAGCCCCAGCATTTT. Its translation: CASRIRRQGYFDSNQPQHF.

This chain connects TRBV25-1 to TRBJ2-5, with 8 bases matching TRBD1. The CDR3 covers 16 residues. V trimming: 3 bases; J trimming: 1 base; junction bases outside the gene matches: 7. Germline values: CDR1 MGHDK, CDR2 SYGVNS. The CDR3 is CASSDRDRGSQETQYF. CDR3 in DNA: TGTGCCAGCAGTGACCGAGACAGGGGCTCCCAAGAGACCCAGTACTTC.

This clone was recorded a few times. The J gene is TRBJ2-3, the V gene TRBV5-1, with unresolved D. Trimming removed 3 bases at V and 0 bases at J, with 8 bases between. Germline-derived CDR1 and CDR2 are SGHRS and YFSETQ. The CDR3 has 14 amino acids. The chain's CDR3 is CASSSYWSTDTQYF. As DNA, the CDR3 is TGCGCCAGCAGCTCGTACTGGAGCACAGATACGCAGTATTTT.

J is TRBJ2-7 and V is TRBV25-1; a weak D match, TRBD2 (5 bases). V was shortened by 8 bases and J by 5 bases, with 13 bases between the two germline ends. CDR3 size: 12 residues. CDR1 and CDR2 from the germline V gene are MGHDK and SYGVNS. The CDR3, as DNA: TGTGCCAGCTTAGGAGGCGCGCACGAGCAGTACTTC. Protein sequence: CASLGGAHEQYF.

This clone was counted ten times or more. The chain has TRBV6-1 and TRBJ2-7; perhaps TRBD2 as D (7 bases). This CDR3 region has 15 residues. Deletions cut 7 bases from V and 1 base from J, with 17 bases between. Germline CDR1 and CDR2: MNHNS and SASEGT. The CDR3 sequence: CASTLDRGASYEQYF. In nucleotides, the CDR3 is TGTGCCAGCACCTTAGACCGGGGGGCTTCCTACGAGCAGTACTTC.

The chain has TRBV6-4 and TRBJ1-4, with a tentative D call TRBD1 (5 bases). The CDR3 contains 15 residues. Per the germline V gene, CDR1 is MRHNA and CDR2 is SNTAGT. V was clipped by 4 bases and J by 4 bases, with 13 bases between them. The CDR3 DNA reads as TGTGCCAGCAGTGCCCGCGGGGCGAATAATGAAAAACTGTTTTTT. Translation: CASSARGANNEKLFF.

The V gene is TRBV7-3, the J gene TRBJ2-1; 9 nucleotides match TRBD2. The CDR3 length is 17 residues. With V trimmed by 5 bases and J by 4 bases, 12 bases remained unmatched. Germline values: CDR1 SGHTA, CDR2 FQGTGA. The CDR3: CASSISGGPTEYNEQFF. CDR3 nucleotides: TGTGCCAGCAGCATCAGCGGGGGGCCGACCGAGTACAATGAGCAGTTCTTC. The variable domain in full, with the rest retrieved from reference TRBV7-3 and TRBJ2-1, is GAGVSQTPSNKVTEKGKYVELRCDPISGHTALYWYRQSLGQGPEFLIYFQGTGAADDSGLPNDRFFAVRPEGSVSTLKIQRTERGDSAVYLCASSISGGPTEYNEQFFGPGTRLTVL.

This clone was recorded many times. V is TRBV2 and J is TRBJ2-5; 9 bases are a match to TRBD1. The end of the DNA aligns better with TRBJ2-7, so the J call may be wrong. CDR3 length equals 16 residues. The germline CDR1 and CDR2 sequences are SNHLY and FYNNEI. CDR3 region: CASSPPGQGSSYEQYF. The CDR3, as DNA: TGTGCCAGCAGCCCTCCCGGACAGGGGAGCTCCTACGAGCAGTACTTC.

The V call is TRBV9, the J call TRBJ2-5; TRBD1 matches at 7 bases. The DNA matches TRBJ2-7 better at its end, which makes the J call doubtful. CDR1 SGDLS and CDR2 YYNGEE come from the germline V gene. The CDR3 spans 14 residues. Here the CDR3 DNA reads TGTGCCAGCAGCGGTATGGGACAGTACGACGAGCAGTACTTC. Protein sequence: CASSGMGQYDEQYF.